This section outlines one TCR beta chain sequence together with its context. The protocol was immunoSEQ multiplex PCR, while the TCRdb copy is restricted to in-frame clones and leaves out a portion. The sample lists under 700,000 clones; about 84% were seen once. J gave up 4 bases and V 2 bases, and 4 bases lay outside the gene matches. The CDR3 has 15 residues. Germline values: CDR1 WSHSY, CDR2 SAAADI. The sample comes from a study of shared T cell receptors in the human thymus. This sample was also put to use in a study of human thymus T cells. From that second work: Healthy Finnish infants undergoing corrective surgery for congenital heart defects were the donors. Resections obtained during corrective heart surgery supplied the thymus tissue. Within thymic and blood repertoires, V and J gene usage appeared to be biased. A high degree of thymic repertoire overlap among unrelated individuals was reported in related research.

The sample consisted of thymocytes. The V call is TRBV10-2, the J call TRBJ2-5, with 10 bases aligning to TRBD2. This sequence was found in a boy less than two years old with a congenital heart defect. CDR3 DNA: TGCGCCAGCAGTGAGCCAGCGGGAGGGCGAGAGACCCAGTACTTC. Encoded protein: CASSEPAGGRETQYF.